These T cell receptor beta chains were read from a single sample in a study of blood T cell repertoires in COVID-19. Produced via immunoSEQ multiplex PCR; TCRdb's table is partial and in-frame only. The table records roughly 52,000 clones, about 88% of them present only once. Sequenced input: peripheral blood. These receptor sequences come from a man between 60 and 75 years old with active COVID-19. Both conserved end residues are part of each CDR3. The D gene is left open where the match is weak. Expanded clones get a size class; other rows say once, few or many, or leave the size out.

CDR3 length	V gene	D gene	clone size	J gene	CDR3 DNA	CDR3 protein
11	TRBV3-1/TRBV3-2	NA	NA	TRBJ2-7	TGTGCCAGCAGAGGAGCTCTCGAGCAGTACTTC	CASRGALEQYF
15	TRBV27	TRBD2	NA	TRBJ2-1	TGTGCCAGCAGTTCAGCTAGCGGATTACATAATGAGCAGTTCTTC	CASSSASGLHNEQFF
12	TRBV4-2	NA	few	TRBJ2-2	TGTGCCAGCAGCCAGGGGAGAGGGGAGCTGTTTTTT	CASSQGRGELFF
14	TRBV27	NA	once	TRBJ1-2	TGTGCCAGCAGTTTACTGCAGGGAGGAGGAGGCTACACCTTC	CASSLLQGGGGYTF
13	TRBV27	NA	NA	TRBJ1-1	TGTGCCAGCAGTTTGCGACAGAACACTGAAGCTTTCTTT	CASSLRQNTEAFF
14	TRBV5-6	TRBD2	NA	TRBJ2-3	TGTGCCAGCAGCTGGGGGGACTACCCAGATACGCAGTATTTT	CASSWGDYPDTQYF
14	TRBV19	NA	NA	TRBJ1-5	TGTGCCAGTAGTATACAAGACAGGCTTGGACCCCAGCATTTT	CASSIQDRLGPQHF
12	TRBV24-1	NA	NA	TRBJ2-2	TGTGCCACCAGTGGGACAGCCGGGGAGCTGTTTTTT	CATSGTAGELFF
14	TRBV28	TRBD1	NA	TRBJ1-2	TGTGCCAGCAGAACACAGGGGGAAAGCTATGGCTACACCTTC	CASRTQGESYGYTF
13	TRBV6-5	TRBD2	NA	TRBJ2-7	TGTGCCAGCAACCTAGCGGCATCCTACGAGCAGTACTTC	CASNLAASYEQYF
12	TRBV5-6	NA	NA	TRBJ2-2	TGTGCCAGCAGCTTGGGCCTAAGGGAGCTGTTTTTT	CASSLGLRELFF
14	TRBV23-1	NA	NA	TRBJ2-1	TGCGCCAGCGGATTAGGCGGAGGGGACAATGAGCAGTTCTTC	CASGLGGGDNEQFF
13	TRBV30	NA	NA	TRBJ1-3	TGTGCCTGGACCACAGGGCAAGGAAACACCATATATTTT	CAWTTGQGNTIYF
14	TRBV29-1	TRBD1	once	TRBJ2-5	TGCAGCGTCCGGGACAGGGGGGCAGTAGAGACCCAGTACTTC	CSVRDRGAVETQYF
15	TRBV6-5	TRBD1	NA	TRBJ1-3	TGTGCCAGCAGACGACAGGGGGCCACTGGAAACACCATATATTTT	CASRRQGATGNTIYF